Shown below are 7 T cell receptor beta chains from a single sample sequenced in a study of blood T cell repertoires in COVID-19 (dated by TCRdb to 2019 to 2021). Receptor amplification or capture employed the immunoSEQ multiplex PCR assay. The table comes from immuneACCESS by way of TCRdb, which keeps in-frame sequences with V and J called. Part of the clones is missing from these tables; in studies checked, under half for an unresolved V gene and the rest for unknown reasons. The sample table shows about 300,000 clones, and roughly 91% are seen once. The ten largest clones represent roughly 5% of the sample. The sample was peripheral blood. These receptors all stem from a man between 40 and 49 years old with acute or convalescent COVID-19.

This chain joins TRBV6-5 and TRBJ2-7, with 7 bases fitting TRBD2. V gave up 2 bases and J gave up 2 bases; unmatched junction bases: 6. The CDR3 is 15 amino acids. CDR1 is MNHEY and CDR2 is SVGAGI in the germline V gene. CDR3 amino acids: CASSYRASGTYEQYF. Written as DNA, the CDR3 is TGTGCCAGCAGTTACCGGGCTAGCGGTACCTACGAGCAGTACTTC.

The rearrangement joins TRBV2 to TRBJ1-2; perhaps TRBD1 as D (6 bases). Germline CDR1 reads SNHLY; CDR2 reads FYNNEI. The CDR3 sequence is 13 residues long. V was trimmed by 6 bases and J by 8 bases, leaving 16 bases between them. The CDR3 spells CASSPTGGGGYTF. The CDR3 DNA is TGTGCCAGCAGCCCGACAGGAGGTGGCGGCTACACCTTC.

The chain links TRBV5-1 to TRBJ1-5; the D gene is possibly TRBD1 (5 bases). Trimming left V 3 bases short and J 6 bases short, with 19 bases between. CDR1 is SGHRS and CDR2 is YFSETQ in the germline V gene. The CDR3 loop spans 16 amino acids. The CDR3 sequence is CASSSVGGEWGQPQHF. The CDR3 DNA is TGCGCCAGCAGCTCCGTTGGGGGGGAATGGGGTCAGCCCCAGCATTTT.

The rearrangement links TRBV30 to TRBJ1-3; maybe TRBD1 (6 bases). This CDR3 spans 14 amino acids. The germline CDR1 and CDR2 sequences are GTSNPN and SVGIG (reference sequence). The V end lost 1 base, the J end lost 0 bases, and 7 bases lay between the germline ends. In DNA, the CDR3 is TGTGCCTGGAGTGCAGGGGTCTCTGGAAACACCATATATTTT. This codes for CAWSAGVSGNTIYF.

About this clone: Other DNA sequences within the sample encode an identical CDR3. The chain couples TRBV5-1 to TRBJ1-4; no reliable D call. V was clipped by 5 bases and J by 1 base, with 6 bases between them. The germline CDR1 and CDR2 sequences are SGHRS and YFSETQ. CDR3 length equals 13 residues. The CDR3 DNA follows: TGCGCCAGCAGGCGGGAAACTAATGAAAAACTGTTTTTT. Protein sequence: CASRRETNEKLFF.

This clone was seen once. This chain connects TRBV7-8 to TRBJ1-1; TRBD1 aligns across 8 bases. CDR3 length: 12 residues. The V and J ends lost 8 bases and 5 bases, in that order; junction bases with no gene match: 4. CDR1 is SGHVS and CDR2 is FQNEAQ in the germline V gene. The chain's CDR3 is CASQGAGTEAFF. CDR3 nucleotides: TGTGCCAGCCAGGGGGCAGGAACTGAAGCTTTCTTT.

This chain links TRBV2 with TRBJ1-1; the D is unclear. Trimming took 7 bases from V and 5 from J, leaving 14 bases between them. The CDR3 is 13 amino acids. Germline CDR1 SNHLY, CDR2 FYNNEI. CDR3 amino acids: CASKRTLGTEAFF. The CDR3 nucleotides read TGTGCCAGCAAACGGACTCTGGGGACTGAAGCTTTCTTT.